The clone carrying this TCR beta chain was seen just once. This sample was included in a study of blood T cell repertoires in COVID-19. Turning to the study itself: The samples span acute and convalescent COVID-19 from the United States, Italy and Spain. In each case, the material was cDNA or gDNA derived from T cells, B-cell-depleted T cells, or PBMCs.

Trimming pared 5 bases from V and 1 base from J, leaving 15 bases between. Per the germline V gene, CDR1 is SNHLY and CDR2 is FYNNEI. The CDR3 runs to 15 residues. Study processing details: Quantification of nucleated cells was approximated via reference gene primer amplification. Produced via immunoSEQ multiplex PCR; TCRdb's table is partial and in-frame only. V and J calls and clone size are copied from that table; D and trimming were computed from the DNA. The sample yields around 130,000 clones, 75% to 90% seen once. Sequencing was performed on peripheral blood. The sequence came from a woman of 80 years or more with acute or convalescent COVID-19. This chain joins TRBV2 and TRBJ2-7; no clear D. The CDR3, as DNA: TGTGCCAGCAGTCCTTTCGGCGCGGCTTCCTACGAGCAGTACTTC. Its translation: CASSPFGAASYEQYF.